This passage covers 25 T cell receptor beta chains from one sample sequenced in a study of T cell responses to AZD1222 COVID-19 vaccine. Sequenced by immunoSEQ multiplex PCR; TCRdb stores in-frame clones only, minus some. The sample shows 140,000 or so clones, 92% of them seen only once. Sequencing was performed on peripheral blood, taken 28 days after the second AZD1222 dose. These receptors were obtained from an adult who received the AZD1222 COVID-19 vaccine.

The CDR3 is CASRGTDKYGYTF. DNA for the CDR3: TGTGCCAGCAGGGGGACGGACAAGTATGGCTACACCTTC. The genes are TRBV2 and TRBJ1-2; TRBD1 might be the D (5 bases). V lost 6 bases to trimming and J lost 5 bases, with 13 bases between them. CDR1 SNHLY and CDR2 FYNNEI come from the germline V gene. This CDR3 contains 13 residues.

The rearrangement links TRBV5-1 to TRBJ2-3, with D possibly TRBD2 on 5 matching bases. Per germline, CDR1 SGHRS and CDR2 YFSETQ. The CDR3 extends over 15 amino acids. V dropped 2 bases and J dropped 4 bases, with 14 bases sitting between them. The CDR3 nucleotides read TGCGCCAGCAGCTTTGGCGGAGGTGGTGCAGATACGCAGTATTTT. It translates to CASSFGGGGADTQYF. Full variable domain (outside the CDR3, taken from reference TRBV5-1 and TRBJ2-3): KAGVTQTPRYLIKTRGQQVTLSCSPISGHRSVSWYQQTPGQGLQFLFEYFSETQRNKGNFPGRFSGRQFSNSRSEMNVSTLELGDSALYLCASSFGGGGADTQYFGPGTRLTVL.

The rearrangement links TRBV14 to TRBJ2-5, with TRBD2 as a possible D gene (5 bases). Per the germline V gene, CDR1 is SGHDN and CDR2 is FVKESK. The CDR3 covers 12 residues. V was shortened by 10 bases and J by 5 bases, with 14 bases between the two germline ends. The DNA for the CDR3 is TGTGCCACCCCTAGCCCGGGGGAGACCCAGTACTTC. Protein product: CATPSPGETQYF.

The V gene is TRBV19, the J gene TRBJ1-1; TRBD1 agrees at 7 bases. Germline V gene data show CDR1 as LNHDA and CDR2 as SQIVND (reference sequence). V shed 3 bases and J 2 bases; nucleotides not matched to a gene: 3. This CDR3 spans 14 amino acids. CDR3 sequence: CASSIYRGNTEAFF. CDR3 sequence (DNA): TGTGCCAGTAGTATTTACAGGGGTAACACTGAAGCTTTCTTT.

J is TRBJ2-7 and V is TRBV11-2; tentatively, D is TRBD1 or TRBD2 (6 bases each). Germline lookup yields CDR1 SGHAT and CDR2 FQNNGV. CDR3 length equals 14 residues. Trimming removed 8 bases from V and 3 bases from J, with 17 bases in between. CDR3 nucleotide sequence: TGTGCCAGCGGGCCTTGGGGGGCCTACTACGAGCAGTACTTC. Translated: CASGPWGAYYEQYF. Based on the CDR3 plus reference TRBV11-2 and TRBJ2-7, the full variable domain is EAGVAQSPRYKIIEKRQSVAFWCNPISGHATLYWYQQILGQGPKLLIQFQNNGVVDDSQLPKDRFSAERLKGVDSTLKIQPAKLEDSAVYLCASGPWGAYYEQYFGPGTRLTVT.

V is TRBV29-1 and J is TRBJ2-1; tentatively, D is TRBD2 (5 bases). The CDR3 is 13 residues long. Trimming left V 6 bases short and J 7 bases short, with 16 bases between. Per germline, CDR1 SQVTM and CDR2 ANQGSEA. This CDR3 is CSVSSPDRNEQFF. The DNA for the CDR3 is TGCAGCGTATCTAGCCCTGATAGGAATGAGCAGTTCTTC.

The V call is TRBV7-6, the J call TRBJ2-7; 8 nucleotides align to TRBD1. The trim removed 2 bases at V and 5 bases at J, leaving 8 bases unmatched. The CDR3 is 15 residues long. Germline lookup yields CDR1 SGHVS and CDR2 FNYEAQ. CDR3 nucleotide sequence: TGTGCCAGCAGCTTATCCCCGGACAGGGACCACGAGCAGTACTTC. It codes for CASSLSPDRDHEQYF.

This clone was seen once. The chain links TRBV28 to TRBJ1-1, with D tentatively TRBD1 (6 bases). Trimming shortened V by 2 bases and J by 8 bases, and 12 bases separated the two germline ends. The CDR3 totals 13 residues. Per the germline V gene, CDR1 is MDHEN and CDR2 is SYDVKM. The CDR3 region is CASSLRGYREAFF. CDR3 DNA sequence: TGTGCCAGCAGTTTAAGGGGGTACAGGGAAGCTTTCTTT.

The chain combines TRBV5-1 with TRBJ1-3, with D perhaps TRBD1 (6 bases). Per germline, CDR1 SGHRS and CDR2 YFSETQ. This CDR3 is built from 16 residues. Trimming shortened V by 3 bases and J by 1 base, and 14 bases separated the two germline ends. The CDR3 DNA follows: TGCGCCAGCAGCTCCTCCCTAGGGGGATCTGGAAACACCATATATTTT. It translates to CASSSSLGGSGNTIYF.

The chain has TRBV19 and TRBJ1-2; D not certain. CDR3 length equals 15 residues. From germline, CDR1 is LNHDA and CDR2 SQIVND (reference sequence). V was shortened by 5 bases and J by 3 bases, with 16 bases between the two germline ends. The CDR3 loop reads CASSPGSYIYYGYTF. The CDR3 coding sequence is TGTGCCAGTAGTCCCGGGAGTTACATTTACTATGGCTACACCTTC.

The CDR3: CASNPSWVLANEQYF. For the CDR3, the DNA is TGTGCCAGCAACCCCAGTTGGGTCCTAGCTAACGAGCAGTACTTC. V and J are TRBV28 and TRBJ2-7; perhaps TRBD2 as D (5 bases). The CDR3 spans 15 residues. The germline CDR1 and CDR2 sequences are MDHEN and SYDVKM. Trimming cost V 7 bases and J 5 bases, with 21 bases left between them.

This chain connects TRBV19 to TRBJ1-4, with D perhaps TRBD1 (5 bases). The CDR3 is made up of 15 amino acids. The germline V gene has CDR1 LNHDA and CDR2 SQIVND (reference sequence). The V and J ends lost 5 bases and 6 bases respectively, with 16 bases between them. This chain's CDR3 is CASSARRGAYEKLFF. CDR3 nucleotide sequence: TGTGCCAGTAGTGCCCGAAGAGGGGCTTATGAAAAACTGTTTTTT.

The rearrangement links TRBV2 to TRBJ2-5; no clear D gene. Germline V gene lookup returns CDR1 SNHLY and CDR2 FYNNEI. The CDR3 is 15 residues long. V lost 2 bases and J 5 bases, leaving 15 bases between the germline ends. CDR3 sequence: CASSEQQAGGETQYF. The CDR3 DNA sequence: TGTGCCAGCAGTGAACAGCAGGCAGGTGGTGAGACCCAGTACTTC.

The gene calls are TRBV4-3 and TRBJ2-7, with D unresolved. CDR1 and CDR2 (germline): LGHNA, YSLEER. The germline V and J ends were trimmed by 0 bases and 3 bases, with 9 bases remaining between them. The CDR3 consists of 14 residues. CDR3 coding DNA: TGCGCCAGCAGCCAAGATCCGACCCACTACGAGCAGTACTTC. Protein product: CASSQDPTHYEQYF.

The rearrangement uses TRBV21-1 and TRBJ2-7. TRBV21-1 is flagged as a pseudogene. This CDR3 comprises 15 residues. For the CDR3, the DNA is TGTGCCAGCAGCAAAGGGGAATTGAAGTCCTACGAGCAGTACTTC. It yields the protein CASSKGELKSYEQYF.

The gene calls are TRBV7-9 and TRBJ1-1, with 9 bases lining up with TRBD1. J gave up 1 base and V 4 bases, and 1 base lay outside the gene matches. The CDR3 contains 14 residues. Looked up from germline, CDR1 is SEHNR and CDR2 is FQNEAQ (reference sequence). The CDR3 coding sequence is TGTGCCAGCAGCTCGGACAGGGGGAACACTGAAGCTTTCTTT. Protein: CASSSDRGNTEAFF.

The chain couples TRBV29-1 to TRBJ1-1; TRBD1 matches at 8 bases. Germline assignment: CDR1 SQVTM and CDR2 ANQGSEA. With 6 bases clipped from V and 3 bases from J, the junction kept 6 bases outside the gene matches. The CDR3 contains 13 residues. The CDR3 DNA reads as TGCAGCGTGGCAGGGGGCCTGTACACTGAAGCTTTCTTT. This translates into CSVAGGLYTEAFF.

This clone showed up just once. This chain links TRBV30 with TRBJ1-5; TRBD1 matches at 7 bases. Germline trimming cut 3 bases from V and 2 bases from J; bases unmatched to any gene: 7. The V gene's germline CDR1 is GTSNPN and CDR2 SVGIG (reference sequence). The CDR3 is 15 residues long. In nucleotides, the CDR3 is TGTGCCTGGAGCCGGGACAGAAGCCGCAATCAGCCCCAGCATTTT. This codes for CAWSRDRSRNQPQHF.

This rearrangement joins TRBV6-2 or TRBV6-3 to TRBJ2-7, with TRBD2 as a possible D gene (5 bases). This CDR3 region has 18 residues. V shed 4 bases and J shed 1 base, with 23 bases lying between them. The germline V gene encodes CDR1 MNHEY and CDR2 SVGEGT. CDR3 sequence reads: CASSFLLVEGAASYEQYF. DNA of the CDR3: TGTGCCAGCAGTTTCCTATTGGTTGAGGGAGCAGCTTCCTACGAGCAGTACTTC.

The chain has TRBV9 and TRBJ1-2, with 7 bases fitting TRBD1. Germline loops: CDR1 SGDLS, CDR2 YYNGEE. The CDR3 has 14 residues. V trimming: 5 bases; J trimming: 3 bases; junction bases outside the gene matches: 7. In nucleotides, the CDR3 is TGTGCCAGCAGTTCAGGGGGTCCTGACTATGGCTACACCTTC. Amino acids: CASSSGGPDYGYTF.

CDR3 amino acids: CASSLDRLINEKLFF. The CDR3 coding sequence is TGTGCCAGCAGTCTAGACCGCCTAATTAATGAAAAACTGTTTTTT. The V gene is TRBV7-9, the J gene TRBJ1-4; D is unclear. The CDR3 covers 15 residues. Per germline, CDR1 SEHNR and CDR2 FQNEAQ (reference sequence). Trimming removed 6 bases at V and 4 bases at J, with 15 bases between.

The chain uses TRBV6-5 and TRBJ2-5; no definite D call. The CDR3 loop spans 11 amino acids. The germline V and J ends were trimmed by 5 bases and 5 bases, with 6 bases remaining between them. Germline lookup yields CDR1 MNHEY and CDR2 SVGAGI. DNA for the CDR3: TGTGCCAGCAGTCACCCGGAGACCCAGTACTTC. Translated: CASSHPETQYF.

The J gene is TRBJ1-1, the V gene TRBV6-6; 7 nucleotides line up with TRBD1. The V and J ends lost 5 bases and 4 bases, in that order; junction bases with no gene match: 10. The CDR3 has 15 residues. CDR1 MNHNY and CDR2 SVGAGI come from the germline V gene (reference sequence). The CDR3 nucleotides read TGTGCCAGCAGTCGAAAGAGGGGGCGGGGCACTGAAGCTTTCTTT. It is translated as CASSRKRGRGTEAFF.

J is TRBJ1-4 and V is TRBV12-5, with TRBD1 matching 9 bases. The CDR3 runs 15 residues. The germline CDR1 and CDR2 sequences are LGHNT and FRNRAP. J was trimmed by 6 bases and V by 6 bases; bases with no gene match: 8. This CDR3 is CASGQKQGADEKLFF. Written as DNA, the CDR3 is TGTGCTAGTGGCCAAAAACAGGGGGCGGATGAAAAACTGTTTTTT.

The CDR3: CSVEDLGTGGSYEQYF. CDR3 bases: TGCAGCGTTGAAGATTTGGGGACAGGGGGCTCCTACGAGCAGTACTTC. The chain carries TRBV29-1 and TRBJ2-7; TRBD1 aligns across 11 bases. Looked up from germline, CDR1 is SQVTM and CDR2 is ANQGSEA. Trimming took 0 bases from V and 0 from J; bases not matched to a gene: 4. This CDR3 is 16 amino acids long.